This T cell receptor (beta chain) was retrieved from a study of OX40 agonist ivuxolimab in advanced cancers. Overall study: Ivuxolimab, an antibody acting as an agonist of OX40 (CD134), was used to treat patients. Partial responses, seen in three patients, involved one hepatocellular carcinoma and two cutaneous melanomas. Intravenous ivuxolimab was administered to patients every 2 weeks at 0.01 to 10 mg/kg.

Using immunoSEQ multiplex PCR, the repertoire was profiled, and TCRdb retains in-frame clones only, with some absent. In the table there are roughly 75,000 clones, roughly 84% of which are singletons. Whole-study results and caveats: The study found that CD8+ T cells averaged more expanded clones than CD4+.

Germline V lookup: CDR1 SGHAT, CDR2 FQDESV (reference sequence). This CDR3 has 14 amino acids. V was cut by 2 bases and J by 4 bases, with 11 bases left in between. Comments on this clone: Antigen: not known.

The clonotype originates from an adult with an advanced solid tumor such as melanoma, head and neck, liver or kidney cancer. The genes are TRBV11-1 and TRBJ2-5, with D tentatively TRBD1 (5 bases). The specimen comprised CD4+ or CD8+ T cells sorted from blood, sampled in a trial of the OX40 agonist ivuxolimab. The CDR3 nucleotides are TGTGCCAGCAGCTTACCCGGCCAGGGAGAGACCCAGTACTTC. The encoded protein is CASSLPGQGETQYF. The whole variable domain, filled in from reference TRBV11-1 and TRBJ2-5, reads EAEVAQSPRYKITEKSQAVAFWCDPISGHATLYWYRQILGQGPELLVQFQDESVVDDSQLPKDRFSAERLKGVDSTLKIQPAELGDSAMYLCASSLPGQGETQYFGPGTRLLVL.